A selection of T cell receptor beta chains follows, all from one sample in a study of blood T cell repertoires in COVID-19. This table comes from immunoSEQ multiplex PCR, and its TCRdb copy is limited to in-frame clones, with some not included. The sample contains about half a million clones, approximately 86% of which appear only once. The sequencing input was PBMCs or T cells enriched from blood (not recorded which). Every receptor here comes from a woman in her sixties who had recovered from COVID-19. Both conserved end residues are part of each CDR3. D genes are given only for firm matches. Rows may omit the clone size; those that give it use once, few, many or a size class.

clone_size: few; j_call: TRBJ1-1; v_call: TRBV6-2/TRBV6-3; d_call: TRBD1; cdr3_aa: CASSSTGIYTEAFF; cdr3_nt: TGTGCCAGCAGTTCGACAGGGATTTACACTGAAGCTTTCTTT
clone_size: -; j_call: TRBJ2-3; v_call: TRBV4-1; d_call: TRBD2; cdr3_aa: CASSQGGRGGTDTQYF; cdr3_nt: TGCGCCAGCAGCCAAGGAGGGCGGGGGGGCACAGATACGCAGTATTTT
clone_size: -; j_call: TRBJ2-6; v_call: TRBV11-3; d_call: TRBD1; cdr3_aa: CASSLVRGQGVSGANVLTF; cdr3_nt: TGTGCCAGCAGCTTAGTTAGAGGACAGGGGGTCTCTGGGGCCAACGTCCTGACTTTC
clone_size: -; j_call: TRBJ1-5; v_call: TRBV7-9; d_call: -; cdr3_aa: CASSFFRTGSNQPQHF; cdr3_nt: TGTGCCAGCAGCTTCTTTCGTACAGGGAGCAATCAGCCCCAGCATTTT
clone_size: -; j_call: TRBJ2-1; v_call: TRBV7-2; d_call: -; cdr3_aa: CASSSQGSTSYNEQFF; cdr3_nt: TGTGCCAGCAGCTCACAGGGATCGACCTCCTACAATGAGCAGTTCTTC
clone_size: once; j_call: TRBJ2-3; v_call: TRBV28; d_call: TRBD1; cdr3_aa: CASSGAQGLRTDTQYF; cdr3_nt: TGTGCCAGCAGCGGGGCACAGGGGCTCCGCACAGATACGCAGTATTTT
clone_size: few; j_call: TRBJ1-3; v_call: TRBV28; d_call: -; cdr3_aa: CATIPGGYSGNTIYF; cdr3_nt: TGTGCCACTATCCCCGGGGGTTACTCTGGAAACACCATATATTTT
clone_size: -; j_call: TRBJ1-2; v_call: TRBV13; d_call: -; cdr3_aa: CASSLGGGVYGYTF; cdr3_nt: TGTGCCAGCAGCTTAGGTGGCGGGGTCTATGGCTACACCTTC
clone_size: -; j_call: TRBJ2-3; v_call: TRBV29-1; d_call: TRBD2; cdr3_aa: CSVAGTSGTDTQYF; cdr3_nt: TGCAGCGTGGCCGGGACTAGCGGTACAGATACGCAGTATTTT
clone_size: -; j_call: TRBJ1-5; v_call: TRBV6-5; d_call: -; cdr3_aa: CASSPVGGSNQPQHF; cdr3_nt: TGTGCCAGCAGCCCCGTAGGAGGGAGTAACCAGCCCCAGCATTTT
clone_size: -; j_call: TRBJ1-3; v_call: TRBV2; d_call: TRBD1; cdr3_aa: CASSGDRVLSGNTIYF; cdr3_nt: TGTGCCAGCAGTGGAGACAGGGTTCTCTCTGGAAACACCATATATTTT
clone_size: -; j_call: TRBJ2-3; v_call: TRBV30; d_call: TRBD2; cdr3_aa: CAWSVSGGGTDTQYF; cdr3_nt: TGTGCCTGGAGTGTAAGCGGGGGGGGAACAGATACGCAGTATTTT
clone_size: -; j_call: TRBJ2-1; v_call: TRBV3-1/TRBV3-2; d_call: TRBD2; cdr3_aa: CASSKTSGSLNEQFF; cdr3_nt: TGTGCCAGCAGCAAAACTAGCGGGAGCCTCAATGAGCAGTTCTTC
clone_size: -; j_call: TRBJ2-2; v_call: TRBV24-1; d_call: TRBD2; cdr3_aa: CATSERGLALTGELFF; cdr3_nt: TGTGCCACCAGTGAAAGGGGACTAGCCCTCACCGGGGAGCTGTTTTTT
clone_size: -; j_call: TRBJ2-1; v_call: TRBV24-1; d_call: TRBD2; cdr3_aa: CATKAGTSYNEQFF; cdr3_nt: TGTGCCACCAAAGCGGGGACCTCCTACAATGAGCAGTTCTTC
clone_size: -; j_call: TRBJ2-3; v_call: TRBV24-1; d_call: -; cdr3_aa: CATSDLRVRNTQYF; cdr3_nt: TGTGCCACCAGTGATTTGCGGGTACGGAATACGCAGTATTTT
clone_size: once; j_call: TRBJ1-2; v_call: TRBV4-1; d_call: -; cdr3_aa: CASSQDGNLLGGDYGYTF; cdr3_nt: TGCGCCAGCAGCCAAGATGGAAACTTATTGGGGGGGGATTATGGCTACACCTTC
clone_size: -; j_call: TRBJ1-2; v_call: TRBV3-1/TRBV3-2; d_call: TRBD1; cdr3_aa: CASSLGQGGIYGYTF; cdr3_nt: TGTGCCAGCAGCCTAGGACAGGGGGGCATCTATGGCTACACCTTC
clone_size: few; j_call: TRBJ1-5; v_call: TRBV19; d_call: -; cdr3_aa: CASTPLDTLRGNQPQHF; cdr3_nt: TGTGCCAGTACCCCTTTAGACACGTTACGAGGCAATCAGCCCCAGCATTTT
clone_size: -; j_call: TRBJ2-3; v_call: TRBV9; d_call: TRBD2; cdr3_aa: CASSVELAGAVQQDTQYF; cdr3_nt: TGTGCCAGCAGCGTAGAGCTAGCGGGGGCTGTACAACAAGATACGCAGTATTTT
clone_size: few; j_call: TRBJ1-4; v_call: TRBV10-3; d_call: -; cdr3_aa: CAISALGGRYEKLFF; cdr3_nt: TGTGCCATCAGTGCATTAGGCGGTAGATATGAAAAACTGTTTTTT
clone_size: -; j_call: TRBJ2-4; v_call: TRBV11-2; d_call: TRBD1; cdr3_aa: CASSAGVLRDSNKNIQYF; cdr3_nt: TGTGCCAGCAGCGCAGGGGTGCTCCGGGACAGTAACAAAAACATTCAGTACTTC
clone_size: -; j_call: TRBJ2-3; v_call: TRBV9; d_call: TRBD1; cdr3_aa: CASSFGQGRADTQYF; cdr3_nt: TGTGCCAGCAGCTTCGGACAGGGAAGGGCAGATACGCAGTATTTT
clone_size: once; j_call: TRBJ2-2; v_call: TRBV30; d_call: TRBD2; cdr3_aa: CAYGLAGALTGELFF; cdr3_nt: TGTGCCTATGGACTAGCGGGGGCTCTCACCGGGGAGCTGTTTTTT
clone_size: once; j_call: TRBJ2-2; v_call: TRBV2; d_call: TRBD2; cdr3_aa: CASNSAGGMNTGELFF; cdr3_nt: TGTGCCAGCAACTCGGCGGGGGGAATGAACACCGGGGAGCTGTTTTTT
clone_size: -; j_call: TRBJ2-3; v_call: TRBV3-1/TRBV3-2; d_call: -; cdr3_aa: CASSQASGTQYF; cdr3_nt: TGTGCCAGCAGCCAAGCCAGCGGTACGCAGTATTTT
clone_size: -; j_call: TRBJ1-6; v_call: TRBV28; d_call: -; cdr3_aa: CASTQGGAWNSPLHF; cdr3_nt: TGTGCCAGCACCCAAGGGGGGGCCTGGAATTCACCCCTCCACTTT
clone_size: -; j_call: TRBJ1-1; v_call: TRBV18; d_call: TRBD1; cdr3_aa: CASSPDRGQGTEAFF; cdr3_nt: TGTGCCAGCTCACCCGACAGGGGCCAAGGCACTGAAGCTTTCTTT
clone_size: -; j_call: TRBJ1-1; v_call: TRBV5-5; d_call: -; cdr3_aa: CASSFPGVAFF; cdr3_nt: TGTGCCAGCAGCTTCCCAGGGGTAGCTTTCTTT
clone_size: -; j_call: TRBJ2-1; v_call: TRBV7-2; d_call: -; cdr3_aa: CASSLLFDPRQPYNEQFF; cdr3_nt: TGTGCCAGCAGCTTACTCTTTGATCCTAGACAGCCCTACAATGAGCAGTTCTTC
clone_size: -; j_call: TRBJ1-6; v_call: TRBV6-1; d_call: -; cdr3_aa: CASSERVADSPLHF; cdr3_nt: TGTGCCAGCAGTGAGAGGGTTGCGGATTCACCCCTCCACTTT
clone_size: -; j_call: TRBJ1-1; v_call: TRBV29-1; d_call: -; cdr3_aa: CSGGPGVVESAFF; cdr3_nt: TGCAGCGGAGGGCCAGGGGTAGTTGAGTCAGCTTTCTTT
clone_size: -; j_call: TRBJ2-2; v_call: TRBV5-1; d_call: -; cdr3_aa: CASSLLTMNTGELFF; cdr3_nt: TGCGCCAGCAGCTTGCTGACTATGAACACCGGGGAGCTGTTTTTT
clone_size: once; j_call: TRBJ1-6; v_call: TRBV11-2; d_call: TRBD1; cdr3_aa: CASSYRTGNYNSPLHF; cdr3_nt: TGTGCCAGCAGCTACCGGACAGGGAATTATAATTCACCCCTCCACTTT
clone_size: few; j_call: TRBJ1-4; v_call: TRBV29-1; d_call: -; cdr3_aa: CSASRGLNEKLFF; cdr3_nt: TGCAGCGCAAGTAGGGGCCTAAATGAAAAACTGTTTTTT
clone_size: few; j_call: TRBJ2-1; v_call: TRBV10-2; d_call: -; cdr3_aa: CASNPGDYNEQFF; cdr3_nt: TGCGCCAGCAACCCAGGGGACTACAATGAGCAGTTCTTC
clone_size: -; j_call: TRBJ2-1; v_call: TRBV29-1; d_call: TRBD2; cdr3_aa: CSGRPGLAGGYYNEQFF; cdr3_nt: TGCAGCGGTCGGCCGGGACTAGCGGGGGGTTACTACAATGAGCAGTTCTTC
clone_size: -; j_call: TRBJ2-3; v_call: TRBV6-5; d_call: -; cdr3_aa: CASSYGVTDTQYF; cdr3_nt: TGTGCCAGCAGTTATGGAGTTACAGATACGCAGTATTTT
clone_size: -; j_call: TRBJ2-3; v_call: TRBV11-3; d_call: TRBD2; cdr3_aa: CASSYLAGGGDTQYF; cdr3_nt: TGTGCCAGCAGCTACCTAGCGGGGGGCGGAGATACGCAGTATTTT
clone_size: once; j_call: TRBJ1-2; v_call: TRBV25-1; d_call: TRBD1; cdr3_aa: CASSDPGQGSYGYTF; cdr3_nt: TGTGCCAGCAGTGACCCGGGACAGGGATCCTATGGCTACACCTTC
clone_size: -; j_call: TRBJ2-2; v_call: TRBV2; d_call: -; cdr3_aa: CASSHAGSGGYTGELFF; cdr3_nt: TGTGCCAGCAGTCACGCAGGGTCGGGGGGCTACACCGGGGAGCTGTTTTTT